The clone carrying this T cell receptor beta chain was picked up a small number of times. Antigen specificity is unknown. Constant-segment-primed 5'RACE gave TCR alpha and TCR beta cDNA libraries with sample barcodes and UMIs. TCRdb analysed the 5' RACE reads with MiXCR anew, one entry per CDR3 protein. The sample has about 82,000 distinct CDR3 sequences, over 10% seen once. This entry belongs to a study of T-cell memory formation after mild COVID-19. Overall study results and limits: Mainly in CM and EM were contracting CD4+ clones; CD8+ were in EMRA.

The CDR3 length is 15 residues. Trimming shortened V by 3 bases and J by 1 base, and 13 bases separated the two germline ends. Looked up from germline, CDR1 is SGHDT and CDR2 is YYEEEE. This chain connects TRBV5-6 to TRBJ1-1; D not certain. The TCR originated in a man younger than 30 who had mild COVID-19 (a few samples of this study predate the infection). Cell type and time point are not known. Sequencing input: PBMCs or a T cell subset sorted from them (not recorded which). The CDR3 reads CASSWELTANTEAFF. For the CDR3, the DNA is TGTGCCAGCAGCTGGGAACTTACAGCGAACACTGAAGCTTTCTTT.